One and the same sample provided the 23 T cell receptor beta chains below, sequenced in a study of T cell responses to AZD1222 COVID-19 vaccine. The repertoire was sequenced with immunoSEQ multiplex PCR; TCRdb's copy has only in-frame clones and lacks some. Of about 150,000 clones listed, less than 90% are singletons. The starting material was peripheral blood, obtained on day 0 of MenACWY control vaccination. The receptors derive from an adult in good health.

V gene TRBV5-1 combines with J gene TRBJ2-7; no clear D gene. The germline CDR1 and CDR2 sequences are SGHRS and YFSETQ. This CDR3 comprises 13 residues. The V and J ends lost 4 bases and 3 bases respectively, with 11 bases between them. The CDR3 sequence is CASSLEPFYEQYV. DNA for the CDR3: TGCGCCAGCAGCCTGGAACCTTTCTACGAGCAGTACGTC.

The chain recombines TRBV5-5 with TRBJ1-5; no clear D. This CDR3 has 15 residues. Germline V gene lookup returns CDR1 SGHKS and CDR2 YYEKEE (reference sequence). V was trimmed by 4 bases and J by 2 bases, leaving 13 bases between them. In nucleotides, the CDR3 is TGTGCCAGCAGCCATCGTATTACGGGCAATCAGCCCCAGCATTTT. Its protein is CASSHRITGNQPQHF.

This chain joins TRBV7-2 and TRBJ2-3; 7 nucleotides match TRBD2. The germline CDR1 and CDR2 sequences are SGHTA and FQGNSA. The CDR3 is made up of 14 amino acids. Losses at the gene ends were 3 bases for V and 4 bases for J; bases not matched to a gene: 4. For the CDR3, the DNA is TGTGCCAGCAGCTTCTCTAGCGGCGCAGATACGCAGTATTTT. This codes for CASSFSSGADTQYF.

The chain is built from TRBV3-1 (or the pseudogene TRBV3-2) and TRBJ1-3; D ambiguous. This CDR3 has 15 amino acids. Germline V CDR1 and CDR2: LGHDT, YNNKEL (reference sequence). Trimming took 2 bases from V and 0 from J, leaving 8 bases between them. CDR3 coding DNA: TGTGCCAGCAGCCAAATGCCGTCCTCTGGAAACACCATATATTTT. This encodes CASSQMPSSGNTIYF.

CDR3 protein: CASSLAGAAWGQYF. Written as DNA, the CDR3 is TGTGCCAGCAGCTTGGCTGGGGCAGCTTGGGGGCAGTACTTC. The chain carries TRBV5-8 and TRBJ2-7; TRBD1 is a possible D gene (5 bases). The length of the CDR3 is 14 residues. Germline CDR1 and CDR2: SGHTS and YDEGEE. V shed 0 bases and J shed 9 bases, with 16 bases lying between them.

This clone occurred a few times. V and J are TRBV6-1 and TRBJ1-1; D is uncertain. Germline V lookup: CDR1 MNHNS, CDR2 SASEGT. V lost 3 bases and J 6 bases, leaving 8 bases between the germline ends. The CDR3 length is 12 residues. The CDR3: CASSDSRSEAFF. The CDR3 DNA sequence: TGTGCCAGCAGTGACAGTCGGTCTGAAGCTTTCTTT.

J is TRBJ2-5 and V is TRBV7-3; TRBD2 matches 8 bases. The CDR3 length is 16 residues. CDR1 is SGHTA and CDR2 is FQGTGA in the germline V gene. The V and J ends lost 3 bases and 4 bases, in that order; junction bases with no gene match: 10. This CDR3 is CASSFPRGGSRETQYF. For the CDR3, the DNA is TGTGCCAGCAGCTTCCCCCGCGGGGGGAGCCGAGAGACCCAGTACTTC.

The chain couples TRBV7-9 to TRBJ1-1; perhaps TRBD1 as D (6 bases). V dropped 1 base and J dropped 5 bases, with 14 bases sitting between them. This CDR3 is 15 amino acids long. Germline CDR1 and CDR2: SEHNR and FQNEAQ (reference sequence). CDR3 in DNA: TGTGCCAGCAGCTTAGACAGGGAGGGAGAGACTGAAGCTTTCTTT. Translation: CASSLDREGETEAFF.

The chain links TRBV12-3 or TRBV12-4 to TRBJ2-5; 9 bases align to TRBD1. This CDR3 comprises 13 residues. J gave up 4 bases and V 6 bases, and 3 bases lay outside the gene matches. The CDR3 nucleotides are TGTGCCAGCAGGCTGACAGGGGGAGAGACCCAGTACTTC. Translation gives CASRLTGGETQYF.

The V call is TRBV5-8, the J call TRBJ2-5, with D perhaps TRBD2 (6 bases). V was cut by 7 bases and J by 2 bases, with 15 bases left in between. This CDR3 contains 14 residues. Looked up from germline, CDR1 is SGHTS and CDR2 is YDEGEE. The CDR3 loop is CASGPGEIQETQYF. CDR3 DNA sequence: TGTGCCAGCGGCCCGGGGGAAATACAAGAGACCCAGTACTTC.

V gene TRBV10-1 combines with J gene TRBJ1-4; 9 bases agree with TRBD1. CDR3 length equals 14 residues. Germline lookup yields CDR1 WNHNN and CDR2 SYGVQD (reference sequence). The V gene end was trimmed by 6 bases and the J gene end by 5 bases; junction bases not matched to a gene: 4. The CDR3 region has the DNA TGCGCCAGCAGCCCGGACAGGGGAAATGAAAAACTGTTTTTT. This translates into CASSPDRGNEKLFF.

This clone was seen only once. The chain is built from TRBV6-1 and TRBJ2-6; D may be TRBD1 or TRBD2 (5 bases each). This CDR3 comprises 18 residues. Deletions cut 4 bases from V and 1 base from J, with 17 bases between. Germline-derived CDR1 and CDR2 are MNHNS and SASEGT. The CDR3 protein is CASSGVGEWLSGANVLTF. Written as DNA, the CDR3 is TGTGCCAGCAGTGGAGTAGGGGAGTGGTTATCTGGGGCCAACGTCCTGACTTTC.

The chain employs TRBV7-6 and TRBJ2-3; 10 positions match TRBD2. The germline gives CDR1 SGHVS, CDR2 FNYEAQ. This CDR3 region has 17 residues. V trimming: 1 base; J trimming: 1 base; junction bases outside the gene matches: 5. The CDR3: CASSLDSLAGGTDTQYF. CDR3 DNA: TGTGCCAGCAGCTTAGATTCTCTAGCGGGGGGCACAGATACGCAGTATTTT.

The table lists this clone with a count of one. This sequence joins TRBV12-1 and TRBJ2-5; no check of the table's D call, TRBD2, against the DNA was made. TRBV12-1 is a recognized pseudogene. The CDR3 is made up of 13 amino acids. This CDR3 reads CASSFGLQETQYF. The CDR3 DNA reads TGTGCCAGCAGCTTTGGACTACAAGAGACCCAGTACTTC.

The chain links TRBV6-5 to TRBJ1-1; TRBD1 matches at 9 bases. Trimming removed 8 bases from V and 1 base from J; junction bases left unmatched: 5. Looked up from germline, CDR1 is MNHEY and CDR2 is SVGAGI. The CDR3 is 14 amino acids. CDR3 residues: CASQGQGGNTEAFF. As DNA, the CDR3 is TGTGCCAGCCAGGGACAGGGTGGGAACACTGAAGCTTTCTTT.

V gene TRBV24-1 combines with J gene TRBJ2-3; D is unresolved. CDR1 and CDR2 from the germline V gene are KGHDR and SFDVKD. V was trimmed by 3 bases and J by 1 base, leaving 4 bases between them. The CDR3 contains 13 residues. In DNA form, the CDR3 reads TGTGCCACCAGTGATGTCCGCACAGATACGCAGTATTTT. Translated, it gives CATSDVRTDTQYF.

The CDR3 DNA reads as TGTGCCAGCAGCTTTAGGGGTAGGTACGAGCAGTACTTC. Residues: CASSFRGRYEQYF. The chain carries TRBV5-6 and TRBJ2-7, with a possible D match to TRBD1 (5 bases). This CDR3 is 13 amino acids long. Deletions cut 2 bases from V and 4 bases from J, with 10 bases between. CDR1 and CDR2 (germline): SGHDT, YYEEEE.

J is TRBJ2-7 and V is TRBV10-3; TRBD1 or TRBD2 may be the D gene (5 bases each). CDR1 is ENHRY and CDR2 is SYGVKD in the germline V gene. Trimming took 3 bases from V and 6 from J, leaving 12 bases between them. The CDR3 extends over 13 amino acids. CDR3 sequence: CAISEPGRSEQYV. CDR3 coding DNA: TGTGCCATCAGTGAACCGGGACGGTCCGAGCAGTACGTC.

This clone was observed a handful of times. The CDR3 DNA follows: TGTGCCAGCAGTTCAGCCTCGAACACTGAAGCTTTCTTT. It codes for CASSSASNTEAFF. This sequence joins TRBV6-6 and TRBJ1-1; D ambiguous. The CDR3 spans 13 residues. The V end lost 4 bases, the J end lost 1 base, and 7 bases lay between the germline ends. Germline V lookup: CDR1 MNHNY, CDR2 SVGAGI (reference sequence).

The chain uses TRBV29-1 and TRBJ1-1; 11 bases match TRBD1. V trimming: 6 bases; J trimming: 4 bases; junction bases outside the gene matches: 7. The CDR3 consists of 14 residues. Germline CDR1 reads SQVTM; CDR2 reads ANQGSEA. The CDR3: CSVLDRGRGTEAFF. CDR3 nucleotides: TGCAGCGTACTGGACAGGGGGCGAGGCACTGAAGCTTTCTTT.

The chain combines TRBV12-3 or TRBV12-4 with TRBJ1-2, with D unclear. V lost 3 bases to trimming and J lost 2 bases, with 7 bases between them. CDR3 length: 13 amino acids. The CDR3: CASSFRGNYGYTF. The CDR3 DNA reads TGTGCCAGCAGTTTTCGGGGAAACTATGGCTACACCTTC.

The V gene is TRBV5-4, the J gene TRBJ2-7; D gene ambiguous. Deletions cut 0 bases from V and 7 bases from J, with 5 bases between. This CDR3 spans 11 amino acids. Germline lookup yields CDR1 SGHNT and CDR2 YYREEE (reference sequence). CDR3 nucleotides: TGTGCCAGCAGCTTGGATAGGGAGCAGTACTTC. This codes for CASSLDREQYF.

CDR3 sequence (DNA): TGCGCCAGCAGCCAAAACCCTGGACAGGGCTACGAGCAGTACTTC. Its translation is CASSQNPGQGYEQYF. The chain links TRBV4-3 to TRBJ2-7, with 8 bases matching TRBD1. The CDR3 consists of 15 residues. V lost 2 bases to trimming and J lost 3 bases; unmatched junction nucleotides: 6. The germline V gene encodes CDR1 LGHNA and CDR2 YSLEER.